Listed below are T cell receptor beta chains from one sample, sequenced in a study of shared clonotypes between healthy human individuals. Produced via immunoSEQ multiplex PCR; TCRdb's table is partial and in-frame only. The sample lists about 2 million clones; around 95% were seen once. Sequencing used naive CD4+ T cells sorted from blood. The receptors stem from a man younger than 35 in good health. Both conserved end residues are trimmed from each CDR3.

v_call cdr3_aa
TRBV4-2 ASSQDFESGYGTEAF
TRBV19 ASIPGTNNYNEQF
TRBV7-3 ASSLTSGPQETQY
TRBV7-2 ASSLVAGILTDTQY
TRBV5-4 ASSLGGVSEKLF
TRBV5-1 ASSLAVGQANTEAF
TRBV6-1 ASGNPPGRQNT
TRBV5-1 ASSLDTNYGYT
TRBV6-5 ASSQFSSYEQY
TRBV5-1 ASSLTGEETQY
TRBV10-1 ASSEARSYNEQF
TRBV30 AWSLGTSYEQY
TRBV2 ASSTGTSGGAETQY
TRBV11-2 ASRGLAGLQETQY
TRBV2 ASRKTDSNQPQH
TRBV2 ASSPQGLNTYEQY
TRBV30 AWRDRVMMHEQY
TRBV16 ASSQATDYGYT
TRBV28 ASILQGYDYGYT
TRBV7-3 ASSLGVAETQY
TRBV19 ASSIGSTVGTEAF
TRBV5-1 ASSRGDSFPYEQY
TRBV6-1 ASSGLATDTQY
TRBV7-6 ASSLIGLAGSNEQF
TRBV27 ASSVAALAKNIQY
TRBV9 ASSVGRQGGETQY
TRBV28 ASAPGGPNTEAF
TRBV4-3 ASSQDSTSGGFYEQY
TRBV6-6 ASRPRGTENNYEQY
TRBV2 ASSGTSGGYQETQY